The rows below give T cell receptor beta chains drawn from one sample of a study of T cell responses to AZD1222 COVID-19 vaccine. Here immunoSEQ multiplex PCR was the method, and the copy in TCRdb shows in-frame clones only, minus some. The top ten clones hold 20% to 25% of a sample with approximately 100,000 clones, 80% to 90% of them seen once. This sample comprised peripheral blood, obtained on day 0 of AZD1222 vaccination. Receptors were obtained from an adult in good health. Each CDR3 is given without its conserved first and last residue. Rows give clone size only sometimes, using once, few, many, or a class for an expanded clone.

v_call	cdr3_length	clone_size	cdr3_aa
TRBV7-2	12	once	ASLLGQTNTEAF
TRBV28	12	NA	AGRRPGSYNEQF
TRBV7-9	12	NA	ASSFYPGADTQY
TRBV5-1	13	NA	ASSLALGSGNEQF
TRBV5-1	12	NA	ASSLGLNQETQY
TRBV27	13	NA	ASSFSTGLNQPQH
TRBV4-3	17	NA	ASSQDYEGAILSTDTQY
TRBV5-1	12	NA	ASSLALSNEKLF
TRBV9	12	NA	ASSVEEVHNEQF
TRBV5-1	12	NA	ASSLGGQNTEAF
TRBV5-8	11	NA	ASRLTGPYEQY
TRBV28	11	once	ASSFLGEGEQY
TRBV7-8	13	NA	ASSLVRGGYTEAF
TRBV19	13	NA	ASSIGASSNQPQH
TRBV4-3	13	NA	ASSPSRTSNEKLF
TRBV4-3	14	NA	ASSQIGNRLNTEAF
TRBV6-2/TRBV6-3	14	NA	ASSYADIRMDTEAF
TRBV11-2	15	NA	ASSLYLGTAGTPAQH
TRBV18	10	NA	ASSPPQETQY
TRBV3-1/TRBV3-2	12	NA	ASSQAGRNTEAF
TRBV28	12	NA	AVVGGLSGNTIY
TRBV29-1	11	NA	SASGQGGTEAF
TRBV19	13	NA	ASSSDSGPNEKLF
TRBV6-5	13	NA	ASSYLSGGDYEQY
TRBV12-3/TRBV12-4	11	NA	ASRLTNLDEQY
TRBV5-1	18	NA	ASSSPGQQKRVSSYNEQF
TRBV6-2/TRBV6-3	11	NA	ASSSGTNTEAF